Listed here are 20 T cell receptor beta chains from one sample, sequenced in a study of blood T cell repertoires in COVID-19. Method: immunoSEQ multiplex PCR; TCRdb's copy keeps in-frame clones and lacks some. The table includes 200,000 to 250,000 clones, roughly 80% detected once. The specimen was peripheral blood. Receptors were obtained from a human donor in a cohort sampled during active COVID-19.

The genes are TRBV13 and TRBJ2-7; TRBD1 aligns across 8 bases. The CDR3 covers 15 residues. The germline V gene has CDR1 PRHDT and CDR2 FYEKMQ (reference sequence). The V segment lost 5 bases and the J segment 1 base; nucleotides outside the gene matches: 7. Written as DNA, the CDR3 is TGTGCCAGCAGCCCGCGGACAGGGCGGTCCTACGAGCAGTACTTC. Translating it yields CASSPRTGRSYEQYF.

This sequence joins TRBV10-1 and TRBJ2-3; TRBD2 agrees at 8 bases. The CDR3 runs 14 residues. CDR1 is WNHNN, CDR2 SYGVQD, per germline (reference sequence). The trim removed 7 bases at V and 4 bases at J, leaving 7 bases unmatched. CDR3 in amino acids: CASNPSGSPDTQYF. The CDR3 nucleotides read TGCGCCAGCAATCCAAGCGGGAGTCCAGATACGCAGTATTTT.

This rearrangement joins TRBV28 to TRBJ1-1; tentatively, D is TRBD1 (5 bases). V lost 2 bases and J lost 7, with 11 bases in between. The germline CDR1 and CDR2 sequences are MDHEN and SYDVKM. The CDR3 runs to 13 residues. The CDR3 DNA follows: TGTGCCAGCAGTTTAATGCGGAGGGGTGAAGCTTTCTTT. The encoded protein is CASSLMRRGEAFF.

The chain carries TRBV5-4 and TRBJ2-7; 12 nucleotides agree with TRBD2. Germline V gene data show CDR1 as SGHNT and CDR2 as YYREEE (reference sequence). The V and J ends lost 6 bases and 3 bases, in that order; junction bases with no gene match: 4. CDR3 size: 14 residues. CDR3 nucleotide sequence: TGTGCCAGCACCCCGACTAGCGGGAGCTACGAGCAGTACTTC. Translating it yields CASTPTSGSYEQYF. The full variable domain, its missing parts supplied by reference TRBV5-4 and TRBJ2-7, is ETGVTQSPTHLIKTRGQQVTLRCSSQSGHNTVSWYQQALGQGPQFIFQYYREEENGRGNFPPRFSGLQFPNYSSELNVNALELDDSALYLCASTPTSGSYEQYFGPGTRLTVT.

This chain connects TRBV30 to TRBJ1-2; weak D call: TRBD1 (6 bases). The germline CDR1 and CDR2 sequences are GTSNPN and SVGIG (reference sequence). This CDR3 contains 13 residues. Trimming took off 4 bases at V and 3 bases at J, with 12 bases between the two ends. CDR3 coding DNA: TGTGCCTGGATGATAGGGGGGGACTATGGCTACACCTTC. It encodes CAWMIGGDYGYTF.

V and J are TRBV7-8 and TRBJ2-3; tentative D call: TRBD1 (5 bases). The germline V gene encodes CDR1 SGHVS and CDR2 FQNEAQ. The CDR3 is made up of 17 amino acids. V shed 6 bases and J shed 2 bases, with 21 bases lying between them. DNA of the CDR3: TGTGCCAGCAGTCCCTTGGCTCAGGGCCTACTCACAGATACGCAGTATTTT. It encodes CASSPLAQGLLTDTQYF.

The V gene is TRBV6-5, the J gene TRBJ1-6, with 8 bases matching TRBD1. Germline loops: CDR1 MNHEY, CDR2 SVGAGI. The junction had 3 bases not matched to a gene; V was cut back by 5 bases and J by 6 bases. This CDR3 is built from 14 residues. Here the CDR3 reads CASSLGQGNSPLHF. DNA of the CDR3: TGTGCCAGCAGTCTCGGACAGGGTAATTCACCCCTCCACTTT.

This chain joins TRBV12-3 or TRBV12-4 and TRBJ2-4, with TRBD1 as a possible D gene (5 bases). This CDR3 is 11 amino acids long. The V end lost 2 bases, the J end lost 9 bases, and 5 bases lay between the germline ends. CDR3 nucleotides: TGTGCCAGCAGTTTAAGGGGCATTCAGTACTTC. Its translation is CASSLRGIQYF.

This clone was observed a few times. The chain links TRBV7-9 to TRBJ1-4; TRBD1 might be the D (5 bases). The CDR3 loop spans 14 amino acids. Trimming removed 5 bases from V and 5 bases from J, with 12 bases in between. Germline CDR1 SEHNR, CDR2 FQNEAQ (reference sequence). The CDR3 sequence: CASSLDRTNEKLFF. CDR3 DNA sequence: TGTGCCAGCAGCCTCGACAGAACAAATGAAAAACTGTTTTTT. The full variable domain, in which reference TRBV7-9 and TRBJ1-4 provide the parts outside the CDR3, is DTGVSQNPRHKITKRGQNVTFRCDPISEHNRLYWYRQTLGQGPEFLTYFQNEAQLEKSRLLSDRFSAERPKGSFSTLEIQRTEQGDSAMYLCASSLDRTNEKLFFGSGTQLSVL.

This clone occurred once. The chain uses TRBV27 and TRBJ2-5; 8 bases are a match to TRBD2. Trimming took 0 bases from V and 4 from J; bases not matched to a gene: 4. Germline CDR1 is MNHEY and CDR2 is SMNVEV (reference sequence). CDR3 length: 15 amino acids. CDR3 in amino acids: CASSLSGTSRETQYF. The CDR3 region has the DNA TGTGCCAGCAGTTTATCGGGGACTAGTAGAGAGACCCAGTACTTC.

This clone was recorded a few times. This rearrangement joins TRBV9 to TRBJ1-2, with unresolved D. The germline gives CDR1 SGDLS, CDR2 YYNGEE. V was cut by 0 bases and J by 4 bases, with 7 bases left in between. The CDR3 extends over 13 amino acids. CDR3 in DNA: TGTGCCAGCAGCGTAGATCAGCGCTATGGCTACACCTTC. It codes for CASSVDQRYGYTF. Using reference TRBV9 and TRBJ1-2 for the parts outside the CDR3, the full variable domain is DSGVTQTPKHLITATGQRVTLRCSPRSGDLSVYWYQQSLDQGLQFLIQYYNGEERAKGNILERFSAQQFPDLHSELNLSSLELGDSALYFCASSVDQRYGYTFGSGTRLTVV.

At least ten counts were recorded for this clone. Within the sample, other DNA sequences also encode this same CDR3. The V and J genes are TRBV3-1 (or the pseudogene TRBV3-2) and TRBJ2-1; D not certain. V lost 4 bases and J lost 6, with 4 bases in between. The CDR3 extends over 11 amino acids. CDR1 LGHDT and CDR2 YNNKEL come from the germline V gene (reference sequence). CDR3 DNA: TGTGCCAGCAGCCTATTCAATGAGCAGTTCTTC. Translation: CASSLFNEQFF.

The chain links TRBV19 to TRBJ1-1; 7 nucleotides align to TRBD1. Germline V gene sequence: CDR1 LNHDA, CDR2 SQIVND (reference sequence). V lost 3 bases and J lost 3; bases outside the gene matches: 4. This CDR3 spans 14 amino acids. CDR3 region: CASSMTGRHTEAFF. DNA for the CDR3: TGTGCCAGTAGTATGACAGGGAGGCACACTGAAGCTTTCTTT. Drawing the rest from reference TRBV19 and TRBJ1-1, the complete variable domain is DGGITQSPKYLFRKEGQNVTLSCEQNLNHDAMYWYRQDPGQGLRLIYYSQIVNDFQKGDIAEGYSVSREKKESFPLTVTSAQKNPTAFYLCASSMTGRHTEAFFGQGTRLTVV.

The rearrangement joins TRBV19 to TRBJ2-7, with a weak D call TRBD1 (6 bases). The length of the CDR3 is 15 residues. Trimming removed 8 bases from V and 1 base from J, with 18 bases in between. The V gene's germline CDR1 is LNHDA and CDR2 SQIVND (reference sequence). The CDR3 bases are TGTGCCAGTGCGATATCAGGGGTCGCGTCCTACGAGCAGTACTTC. Amino acids: CASAISGVASYEQYF.

This chain connects TRBV7-2 to TRBJ2-7, with 7 positions matching TRBD1. The CDR3 is 14 residues long. The germline gives CDR1 SGHTA, CDR2 FQGNSA. The trim removed 1 base at V and 3 bases at J, leaving 3 bases unmatched. CDR3 nucleotides: TGTGCCAGCAGCTTAGACAGGGGACGCTACGAGCAGTACTTC. Encoded protein: CASSLDRGRYEQYF.

This sequence joins TRBV28 and TRBJ1-1; the D is unclear. Trimming shortened V by 5 bases and J by 6 bases, and 10 bases separated the two germline ends. This CDR3 has 12 residues. The germline gives CDR1 MDHEN, CDR2 SYDVKM. The CDR3 DNA reads TGTGCCAGCAGTCCACCCGGGGCTGAAGCTTTCTTT. It specifies CASSPPGAEAFF. The whole variable domain, filled in from reference TRBV28 and TRBJ1-1, reads DVKVTQSSRYLVKRTGEKVFLECVQDMDHENMFWYRQDPGLGLRLIYFSYDVKMKEKGDIPEGYSVSREKKERFSLILESASTNQTSMYLCASSPPGAEAFFGQGTRLTVV.

The rearrangement links TRBV3-1 (or the pseudogene TRBV3-2) to TRBJ1-1; possibly TRBD1 for D (5 bases). V was cut by 4 bases and J by 6 bases, with 15 bases left in between. The CDR3 length is 14 residues. Germline V lookup: CDR1 LGHDT, CDR2 YNNKEL (reference sequence). CDR3: CASSPSLGAAEAFF. CDR3 bases: TGTGCCAGCAGCCCAAGTCTAGGGGCGGCTGAAGCTTTCTTT.

V and J are TRBV7-2 and TRBJ1-2, with D perhaps matching TRBD1 (6 bases). V lost 3 bases and J lost 4, with 9 bases in between. The germline gives CDR1 SGHTA, CDR2 FQGNSA. The CDR3 runs 13 residues. CDR3 in amino acids: CASSFDRLYGYTF. CDR3 bases: TGTGCCAGCAGCTTCGACAGGCTCTATGGCTACACCTTC.

The gene calls are TRBV4-1 and TRBJ1-1; weak D call: TRBD1 (6 bases). In germline, CDR1 is MGHRA, CDR2 YSYEKL. The ends were cut back, 1 base at V and 4 bases at J, with 10 bases in the middle. The CDR3 covers 14 residues. The CDR3 region has the DNA TGCGCCAGCAGCCAAGGAAGGGGGACCACTGAAGCTTTCTTT. This sequence encodes CASSQGRGTTEAFF.

The chain employs TRBV5-5 and TRBJ2-7; 10 bases align to TRBD2. The germline gives CDR1 SGHKS, CDR2 YYEKEE (reference sequence). This CDR3 has 17 residues. Germline trimming cut 0 bases from V and 4 bases from J; bases unmatched to any gene: 10. The DNA for the CDR3 is TGTGCCAGCAGCTTGGGGGGAGCGGGAGGGATTATTTACGAGCAGTACTTC. It translates to CASSLGGAGGIIYEQYF.